This record concerns one TCR beta chain sequence. Its matching antigen is unknown. Germline values: CDR1 MNHEY, CDR2 SMNVEV (reference sequence). V was trimmed by 3 bases and J by 5 bases, leaving 13 bases between them. This CDR3 contains 14 residues. The record originates from a study of CD4 T cells in relation to SARS-CoV-2 and coronaviruses. Study-level findings and limits: Compared with monoreactive clones, crossreactive clones showed significantly weaker SARS-CoV-2 expansion.

Naive and memory CD4+ T cell DNA was deep-sequenced without culture. Only in-frame clones appear in the TCRdb table, and some are missing; sequencing was by immunoSEQ multiplex PCR. The profile shows about 68,000 clones, more than 80% of them singletons. Before the COVID-19 pandemic, during about 2011-2018, CD4+ T cells were taken from unexposed donors. The chain employs TRBV27 and TRBJ1-1, with a weak D call TRBD1 (5 bases). The TCR originated in a human donor in good health. Material: naive CD4+ T cells from PBMCs. The subset here: naive CD4+ T cells isolated by negative enrichment. The CDR3 region is CASSFMGGETEAFF. For the CDR3, the DNA is TGTGCCAGCAGTTTTATGGGAGGGGAGACTGAAGCTTTCTTT.